Below are 31 T cell receptor beta chains sequenced from a single sample in a study of blood T cell repertoires in COVID-19. Here immunoSEQ multiplex PCR was the method, and the copy in TCRdb shows in-frame clones only, minus some. The sample has hundreds of thousands of clones, approximately 90% seen once. The specimen was PBMCs or T cells enriched from blood (not recorded which). The receptors originated from a woman aged 18-35 years who had been exposed to COVID-19.

The V and J genes are TRBV24-1 and TRBJ1-2; TRBD1 is a possible D gene (6 bases). The CDR3 consists of 13 residues. The germline V gene encodes CDR1 KGHDR and CDR2 SFDVKD. The V gene lost 4 bases and the J gene lost 5 bases, with 10 bases spanning the gap. The CDR3 loop reads CATSEQGWYGYTF. CDR3 nucleotides: TGTGCCACCAGTGAACAGGGTTGGTATGGCTACACCTTC.

The CDR3 DNA reads TGTGCCAGCAGTTTAAAGGGACTAGCGGAGCAGTACTTC. Its protein is CASSLKGLAEQYF. The gene calls are TRBV27 and TRBJ2-4; 11 nucleotides match TRBD2. CDR1 is MNHEY and CDR2 is SMNVEV in the germline V gene (reference sequence). The CDR3 contains 13 residues. With V trimmed by 2 bases and J by 13 bases, 4 bases remained unmatched.

The chain employs TRBV18 and TRBJ2-5, with D possibly matching TRBD2 (5 bases). This CDR3 region has 15 residues. Germline V gene sequence: CDR1 KGHSH, CDR2 LQKENI. Trimming took 0 bases from V and 7 from J, leaving 15 bases between them. CDR3 sequence reads: CASSPPVTGLRTQYF. CDR3 in DNA: TGTGCCAGCTCACCACCTGTAACGGGGTTGCGGACCCAGTACTTC. The whole variable domain, remainder taken from reference TRBV18 and TRBJ2-5, is NAGVMQNPRHLVRRRGQEARLRCSPMKGHSHVYWYRQLPEEGLKFMVYLQKENIIDESGMPKERFSAEFPKEGPSILRIQQVVRGDSAAYFCASSPPVTGLRTQYFGPGTRLLVL.

This sequence joins TRBV7-2 and TRBJ1-3, with D maybe TRBD1 (5 bases). CDR1 and CDR2 (germline): SGHTA, FQGNSA. The CDR3 covers 15 residues. The V and J ends lost 1 base and 2 bases respectively, with 9 bases between them. This chain's CDR3 is CASSLDDRPGNTIYF. The CDR3 DNA reads TGTGCCAGCAGCTTAGACGACAGACCTGGAAACACCATATATTTT.

The chain joins TRBV7-9 to TRBJ1-5, with D unclear. This CDR3 comprises 15 residues. Germline-derived CDR1 and CDR2 are SEHNR and FQNEAQ (reference sequence). With 4 bases removed from V and 6 bases from J, the gap between germline ends came to 16 bases. The chain's CDR3 is CASSSEGVLGQPQHF. DNA of the CDR3: TGTGCCAGCAGCTCGGAGGGTGTGTTGGGTCAGCCCCAGCATTTT.

The chain couples TRBV13 to TRBJ1-1, with 9 bases identical to TRBD1. CDR3 length: 16 amino acids. In germline, CDR1 is PRHDT, CDR2 FYEKMQ (reference sequence). V lost 5 bases to trimming and J lost 2 bases; unmatched junction nucleotides: 9. CDR3 protein: CASSRWIQGANTEAFF. CDR3 nucleotides: TGTGCCAGCAGCCGCTGGATACAGGGGGCAAACACTGAAGCTTTCTTT.

V and J are TRBV5-6 and TRBJ1-4; D is unresolved. The length of the CDR3 is 15 residues. Trimming pared 2 bases from V and 2 bases from J, leaving 10 bases between. Germline lookup yields CDR1 SGHDT and CDR2 YYEEEE. CDR3 protein: CASSFRSWTNEKLFF. For the CDR3, the DNA is TGTGCCAGCAGCTTTAGGAGCTGGACTAATGAAAAACTGTTTTTT.

The V gene is TRBV9, the J gene TRBJ2-2; no clear D gene. CDR1 is SGDLS and CDR2 is YYNGEE in the germline V gene. Deletions cut 1 base from V and 3 bases from J, with 10 bases between. This CDR3 region has 15 residues. The CDR3 sequence: CASSVNLADTGELFF. The CDR3, as DNA: TGTGCCAGCAGCGTAAACTTAGCCGACACCGGGGAGCTGTTTTTT.

This clone was seen a handful of times. V gene TRBV4-1 combines with J gene TRBJ1-1; no reliable D call. Germline values: CDR1 MGHRA, CDR2 YSYEKL. The V and J ends lost 0 bases and 4 bases respectively, with 12 bases between them. The CDR3 has 15 residues. CDR3 sequence (DNA): TGCGCCAGCAGCCAAGAAGCAGGCGAGGGCACTGAAGCTTTCTTT. Protein: CASSQEAGEGTEAFF.

The chain couples TRBV6-5 to TRBJ1-6; D gene uncertain. Trimming took 7 bases from V and 0 from J, leaving 7 bases between them. Germline-derived CDR1 and CDR2 are MNHEY and SVGAGI. The CDR3 consists of 14 residues. Here the CDR3 reads CASKISSYNSPLHF. Here the CDR3 DNA reads TGTGCCAGCAAAATCAGCTCCTATAATTCACCCCTCCACTTT.

The chain uses TRBV6-2 or TRBV6-3 and TRBJ2-5; 9 bases line up with TRBD2. The germline V gene has CDR1 MNHEY and CDR2 SVGEGT. V was clipped by 5 bases and J by 5 bases; unmatched bases: 12. The CDR3 is 16 residues long. Here the CDR3 DNA reads TGTGCCAGCAGTCCGCGGCGTGCGGGGGGGCTGGAGACCCAGTACTTC. Its protein is CASSPRRAGGLETQYF.

V is TRBV10-3 and J is TRBJ2-7, with TRBD1 identical over 7 bases. There are 12 residues in the CDR3. The V gene end was trimmed by 5 bases and the J gene end by 3 bases; junction bases not matched to a gene: 1. Germline V gene data show CDR1 as ENHRY and CDR2 as SYGVKD. As DNA, the CDR3 is TGTGCCATCAGTAGGGACAGCTACGAGCAGTACTTC. This codes for CAISRDSYEQYF.

This chain connects TRBV9 to TRBJ2-3, with 8 positions matching TRBD1. CDR3 length: 13 amino acids. J was trimmed by 4 bases and V by 6 bases; bases with no gene match: 4. Germline V lookup: CDR1 SGDLS, CDR2 YYNGEE. CDR3 DNA sequence: TGTGCCAGCACAGGGGGCGCCTCAGATACGCAGTATTTT. It is translated as CASTGGASDTQYF.

The V and J genes are TRBV10-2 and TRBJ2-6; 8 nucleotides agree with TRBD1. This CDR3 region has 18 residues. The germline gives CDR1 WSHSY, CDR2 SAAADI. After removal of 0 bases from V and 4 bases from J, the junction contained 8 bases not matched to a gene. CDR3 coding DNA: TGCGCCAGCAGTGAGTCCGGCAGGGGGCGGTCCGGGGCCAACGTCCTGACTTTC. Amino acids: CASSESGRGRSGANVLTF.

V usage is TRBV18 and J usage is TRBJ2-7, with TRBD1 matching 7 bases. With V trimmed by 5 bases and J by 3 bases, 4 bases remained unmatched. Germline CDR1 and CDR2: KGHSH and LQKENI. The CDR3 is made up of 13 amino acids. CDR3 coding DNA: TGTGCCAGCTCATTAAGGGACAGCTACGAGCAGTACTTC. Translation gives CASSLRDSYEQYF.

The chain carries TRBV28 and TRBJ2-5; a possible D gene is TRBD1 (5 bases). CDR1 and CDR2 (germline): MDHEN, SYDVKM. V was pared by 3 bases and J by 5 bases, with 16 bases between. CDR3 length equals 15 residues. The CDR3 region is CASSLSLGQGETQYF. CDR3 nucleotide sequence: TGTGCCAGCAGTTTGTCCCTCGGACAAGGGGAGACCCAGTACTTC.

This chain joins TRBV7-9 and TRBJ1-3; D ambiguous. V was shortened by 5 bases and J by 5 bases, with 16 bases between the two germline ends. The germline V gene has CDR1 SEHNR and CDR2 FQNEAQ (reference sequence). The CDR3 loop spans 15 amino acids. Here the CDR3 reads CASSRSDWKRNTIYF. DNA of the CDR3: TGTGCCAGCAGCCGTTCGGACTGGAAAAGAAACACCATATATTTT.

CDR3 sequence: CASSLELGLAREQYF. CDR3 in DNA: TGTGCCAGCAGCTTAGAGTTGGGACTAGCTAGAGAGCAGTACTTC. V usage is TRBV7-2 and J usage is TRBJ2-7, with 9 bases identical to TRBD2. V trimming: 1 base; J trimming: 7 bases; junction bases outside the gene matches: 8. Germline-derived CDR1 and CDR2 are SGHTA and FQGNSA. CDR3 length equals 15 residues. Supplemented by reference TRBV7-2 and TRBJ2-7, the full variable domain reads GAGVSQSPSNKVTEKGKDVELRCDPISGHTALYWYRQSLGQGLEFLIYFQGNSAPDKSGLPSDRFSAERTGGSVSTLTIQRTQQEDSAVYLCASSLELGLAREQYFGPGTRLTVT.

Concerning this clone itself: This same CDR3 is encoded by further DNA sequences in the sample. J is TRBJ2-7 and V is TRBV12-3 or TRBV12-4; TRBD1 matches 7 bases. The CDR3 extends over 12 amino acids. V lost 5 bases and J lost 3; bases outside the gene matches: 1. CDR3 amino acids: CASSPGGYEQYF. The CDR3, as DNA: TGTGCCAGCAGTCCAGGGGGCTACGAGCAGTACTTC.

The genes are TRBV24-1 and TRBJ2-1; possible D gene TRBD1, 6 bases. Trimming removed 3 bases from V and 10 bases from J, with 24 bases in between. This CDR3 contains 17 residues. CDR1 KGHDR and CDR2 SFDVKD come from the germline V gene. CDR3 in DNA: TGTGCCACCAGTGATCCCCCTAGCTGGGCAGGGGCGGAGGAGCAGTTCTTC. Residues: CATSDPPSWAGAEEQFF.

This clone was seen more than once but under ten times. The V call is TRBV11-3, the J call TRBJ2-7; D perhaps matches TRBD2 (6 bases). Per the germline V gene, CDR1 is SGHNT and CDR2 is YENEEA. Trimming pared 0 bases from V and 10 bases from J, leaving 16 bases between. The CDR3 runs to 14 residues. For the CDR3, the DNA is TGTGCCAGCAGCTTAGATCGGAGGGGAGAAATCCAGTACTTC. Its protein is CASSLDRRGEIQYF.

The genes are TRBV5-1 and TRBJ2-7; TRBD1 matches at 8 bases. Germline assignment: CDR1 SGHRS and CDR2 YFSETQ. The CDR3 is 16 residues long. V lost 4 bases, J lost 4 bases, and 13 bases stayed unmatched. DNA of the CDR3: TGCGCCAGCAGCCGGATGGAGGCAGGGGGCCAGTACGAGCAGTACTTC. Encoded protein: CASSRMEAGGQYEQYF.

This chain links TRBV12-5 with TRBJ1-2; D gene uncertain. V gave up 1 base and J gave up 1 base, with 10 bases separating them. The V gene's germline CDR1 is LGHNT and CDR2 FRNRAP. The CDR3 has 15 amino acids. CDR3 residues: CASGLEGAGNYGYTF. CDR3 DNA sequence: TGTGCTAGTGGTTTGGAGGGCGCGGGTAACTATGGCTACACCTTC.

This clone has just one count. This chain connects TRBV27 to TRBJ1-1, with D tentatively TRBD1 (5 bases). Trimming took off 0 bases at V and 7 bases at J, with 12 bases between the two ends. Per the germline V gene, CDR1 is MNHEY and CDR2 is SMNVEV (reference sequence). CDR3 length equals 14 residues. This CDR3 reads CASSLSAGFSEAFF. Written as DNA, the CDR3 is TGTGCCAGCAGTTTATCGGCAGGGTTCAGTGAAGCTTTCTTT.

The chain combines TRBV19 with TRBJ2-7, with 9 bases fitting TRBD1. The CDR3 loop spans 14 amino acids. V was pared by 1 base and J by 2 bases, with 0 bases of the junction left unmatched. Germline V gene data show CDR1 as LNHDA and CDR2 as SQIVND (reference sequence). CDR3 in DNA: TGTGCCAGTAGTATAGGACAGGGGGCCTACGAGCAGTACTTC. Translated: CASSIGQGAYEQYF.

This chain joins TRBV5-5 and TRBJ1-5, with 7 bases aligning to TRBD1. The germline gives CDR1 SGHKS, CDR2 YYEKEE (reference sequence). Losses at the gene ends were 1 base for V and 7 bases for J; bases not matched to a gene: 20. The CDR3 is made up of 19 amino acids. The CDR3 coding sequence is TGTGCCAGCAGCTTGTTCGGAGGGGACAGCCGAAGGGCACGGCAGCCCCAGCATTTT. This codes for CASSLFGGDSRRARQPQHF. Complete variable domain (other parts from reference TRBV5-5 and TRBJ1-5): DAGVTQSPTHLIKTRGQQVTLRCSPISGHKSVSWYQQVLGQGPQFIFQYYEKEERGRGNFPDRFSARQFPNYSSELNVNALLLGDSALYLCASSLFGGDSRRARQPQHFGDGTRLSIL.

There are a few counts of this clone. The chain combines TRBV28 with TRBJ2-7; TRBD1 is a possible D gene (5 bases). Germline V CDR1 and CDR2: MDHEN, SYDVKM. The V gene lost 3 bases and the J gene lost 2 bases, with 14 bases spanning the gap. The length of the CDR3 is 15 residues. In DNA form, the CDR3 reads TGTGCCAGCAGTTTGACCGTGCAGGGCGCCTACGAGCAGTACTTC. It encodes CASSLTVQGAYEQYF.

This chain uses TRBV11-2 with TRBJ2-4, with D hard to call. The CDR3 extends over 16 amino acids. The germline CDR1 and CDR2 sequences are SGHAT and FQNNGV. Trimming stripped 4 bases from V and 0 bases from J, with 13 bases between. The CDR3 DNA sequence: TGTGCCAGCAGCTCGCTCTTTCACTTAGCCAAAAACATTCAGTACTTC. It yields the protein CASSSLFHLAKNIQYF.

The chain is built from TRBV4-2 and TRBJ1-6, with 8 bases that match TRBD1. Germline V gene sequence: CDR1 LGHNA, CDR2 YNFKEQ. J was trimmed by 7 bases and V by 0 bases; bases with no gene match: 8. The length of the CDR3 is 17 residues. Here the CDR3 reads CASSQERGGQGNSPLHF. CDR3 bases: TGTGCCAGCAGCCAAGAGCGGGGTGGACAGGGAAATTCACCCCTCCACTTT.

The chain recombines TRBV30 with TRBJ2-1; TRBD1 might be the D (8 bases). CDR3 length: 14 residues. Germline CDR1 GTSNPN, CDR2 SVGIG (reference sequence). Trimming pared 7 bases from V and 9 bases from J, leaving 22 bases between. CDR3 protein: CASNLGGDRFEQFF. The CDR3, as DNA: TGTGCCTCTAACCTAGGGGGGGACAGGTTTGAGCAGTTCTTC. Combining the CDR3 with reference TRBV30 and TRBJ2-1 gives the whole variable domain SQTIHQWPATLVQPVGSPLSLECTVEGTSNPNLYWYRQAAGRGLQLLFYSVGIGQISSEVPQNLSASRPQDRQFILSSKKLLLSDSGFYLCASNLGGDRFEQFFGPGTRLTVL.

V is TRBV6-5 and J is TRBJ1-2, with TRBD1 matching 8 bases. The CDR3 sequence is 13 residues long. Per germline, CDR1 MNHEY and CDR2 SVGAGI. The V and J ends lost 6 bases and 8 bases, in that order; junction bases with no gene match: 8. CDR3 in DNA: TGTGCCAGCAGCCCCGGACAGGGATCAGGCTACACCTTC. Protein product: CASSPGQGSGYTF.